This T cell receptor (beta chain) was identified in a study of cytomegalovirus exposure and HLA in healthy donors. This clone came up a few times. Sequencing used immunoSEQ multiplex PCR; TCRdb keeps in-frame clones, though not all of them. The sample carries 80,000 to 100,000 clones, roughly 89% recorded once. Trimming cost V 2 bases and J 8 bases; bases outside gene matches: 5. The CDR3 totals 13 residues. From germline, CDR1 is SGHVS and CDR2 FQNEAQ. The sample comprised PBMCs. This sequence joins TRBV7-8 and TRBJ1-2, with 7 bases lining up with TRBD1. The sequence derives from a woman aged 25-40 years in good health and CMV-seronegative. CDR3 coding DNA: TGTGCCAGCAGCTTACGGGACAGAAGGGGCTACACCTTC. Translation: CASSLRDRRGYTF.